Presented here are 7 T cell receptor beta chains from one specimen sequenced in a study of CD8+ T cells in alopecia areata. This sample's treatment: oral pan-JAK inhibitor, 5-10 mg twice daily. RNA extraction was followed by reverse transcription into cDNA, which acted as the sequencing template. This table comes from immunoSEQ multiplex PCR, and its TCRdb copy is limited to in-frame clones, with some not included. The table shows approximately 280,000 clones, with roughly 64% occurring only once. Sample: CD4+ T cells sorted from blood, taken at week 24, from a patient treated with tofacitinib. The receptor source for this set is a human donor with alopecia areata.

This clone was seen just once. V and J are TRBV10-3 and TRBJ1-6; D remains ambiguous. V lost 6 bases to trimming and J lost 3 bases, with 15 bases between them. The CDR3 has 16 residues. Germline loops: CDR1 ENHRY, CDR2 SYGVKD. For the CDR3, the DNA is TGTGCCATCAGAGGAACCGACCGATACTATAATTCACCCCTCCACTTT. Translating it yields CAIRGTDRYYNSPLHF.

The V and J genes are TRBV18 and TRBJ2-2; 10 bases agree with TRBD1. From germline, CDR1 is KGHSH and CDR2 LQKENI. There are 19 residues in the CDR3. J gave up 0 bases and V 3 bases, and 10 bases lay outside the gene matches. In nucleotides, the CDR3 is TGTGCCAGCTCACCGGGTCCGGGACAGGGGACCTCGAACACCGGGGAGCTGTTTTTT. It encodes CASSPGPGQGTSNTGELFF.

The chain links TRBV4-3 to TRBJ2-3, with 9 bases aligning to TRBD1. Per the germline V gene, CDR1 is LGHNA and CDR2 is YSLEER. The V segment lost 0 bases and the J segment 3 bases; nucleotides outside the gene matches: 7. The CDR3 has 17 residues. CDR3 DNA sequence: TGCGCCAGCAGCCAAGATCGGGGGACAGGGAGTACAGATACGCAGTATTTT. Protein: CASSQDRGTGSTDTQYF.

This clone was seen only a few times. Additional DNA sequences in this sample encode the identical CDR3. This rearrangement joins TRBV27 to TRBJ2-5, with TRBD1 identical over 10 bases. V was clipped by 5 bases and J by 7 bases; unmatched bases: 10. The CDR3 is 15 residues long. Germline V gene lookup returns CDR1 MNHEY and CDR2 SMNVEV (reference sequence). This chain's CDR3 is CASSPRRDRGGTQYF. CDR3 nucleotide sequence: TGTGCCAGCAGTCCCCGTCGGGACAGGGGAGGGACCCAGTACTTC.

This chain joins TRBV29-1 and TRBJ2-3, with 14 bases matching TRBD2. The CDR3 length is 16 residues. V trimming: 4 bases; J trimming: 0 bases; junction bases outside the gene matches: 3. Germline V gene lookup returns CDR1 SQVTM and CDR2 ANQGSEA. This chain's CDR3 is CSVAGTSGGSTDTQYF. As DNA, the CDR3 is TGCAGCGTTGCTGGGACTAGCGGGGGTAGCACAGATACGCAGTATTTT.

The table lists this clone with a few counts. The chain carries TRBV4-1 and TRBJ2-7; 9 positions match TRBD1. V was pared by 1 base and J by 1 base, with 5 bases of the junction left unmatched. CDR1 and CDR2 (germline): MGHRA, YSYEKL. The CDR3 has 16 amino acids. In nucleotides, the CDR3 is TGCGCCAGCAGCCAAGCGGACAGGGGTGGATCCTACGAGCAGTACTTC. The encoded protein is CASSQADRGGSYEQYF.

This sequence joins TRBV7-2 and TRBJ2-3; no clear D gene. The CDR3 covers 11 residues. Per germline, CDR1 SGHTA and CDR2 FQGNSA. Trimming stripped 5 bases from V and 7 bases from J, with 7 bases between. CDR3 sequence (DNA): TGTGCCAGCAGCGCCACGTATACGCAGTATTTT. Encoded protein: CASSATYTQYF.